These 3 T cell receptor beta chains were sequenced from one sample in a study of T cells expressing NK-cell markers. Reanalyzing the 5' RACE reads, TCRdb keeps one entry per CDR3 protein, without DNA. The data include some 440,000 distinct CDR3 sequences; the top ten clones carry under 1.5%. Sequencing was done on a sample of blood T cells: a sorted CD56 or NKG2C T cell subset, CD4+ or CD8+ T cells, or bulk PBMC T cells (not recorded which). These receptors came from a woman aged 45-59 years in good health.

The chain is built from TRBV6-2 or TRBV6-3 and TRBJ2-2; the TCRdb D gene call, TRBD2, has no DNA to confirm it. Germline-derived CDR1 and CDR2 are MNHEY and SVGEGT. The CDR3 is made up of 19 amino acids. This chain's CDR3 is CASSWERLAGRSNTGELFF.

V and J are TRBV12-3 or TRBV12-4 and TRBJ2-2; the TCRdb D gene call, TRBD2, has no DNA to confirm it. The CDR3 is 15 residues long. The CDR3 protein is CASSPITRGTGELFF.

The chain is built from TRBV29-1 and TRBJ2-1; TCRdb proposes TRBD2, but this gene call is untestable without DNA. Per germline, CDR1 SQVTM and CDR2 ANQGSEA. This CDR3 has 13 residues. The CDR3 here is CSIPGLLYNEQFF.